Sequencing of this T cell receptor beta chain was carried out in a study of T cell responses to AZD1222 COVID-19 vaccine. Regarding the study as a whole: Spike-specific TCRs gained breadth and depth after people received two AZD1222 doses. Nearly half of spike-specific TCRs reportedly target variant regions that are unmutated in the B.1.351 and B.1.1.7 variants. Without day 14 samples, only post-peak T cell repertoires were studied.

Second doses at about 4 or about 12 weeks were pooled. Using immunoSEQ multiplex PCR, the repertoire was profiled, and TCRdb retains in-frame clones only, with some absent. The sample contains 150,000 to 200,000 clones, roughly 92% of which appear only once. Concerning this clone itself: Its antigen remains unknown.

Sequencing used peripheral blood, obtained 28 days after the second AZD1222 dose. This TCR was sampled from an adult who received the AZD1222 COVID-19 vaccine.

The CDR3 DNA is TGCAGCGTTTGGGGGCAGGGGGCTGAGCAGTTCTTC. It specifies CSVWGQGAEQFF. The chain is built from TRBV29-1 and TRBJ2-1; TRBD1 agrees at 8 bases. The germline V gene has CDR1 SQVTM and CDR2 ANQGSEA. CDR3 size: 12 residues. The junction had 6 bases not matched to a gene; V was cut back by 5 bases and J by 9 bases.